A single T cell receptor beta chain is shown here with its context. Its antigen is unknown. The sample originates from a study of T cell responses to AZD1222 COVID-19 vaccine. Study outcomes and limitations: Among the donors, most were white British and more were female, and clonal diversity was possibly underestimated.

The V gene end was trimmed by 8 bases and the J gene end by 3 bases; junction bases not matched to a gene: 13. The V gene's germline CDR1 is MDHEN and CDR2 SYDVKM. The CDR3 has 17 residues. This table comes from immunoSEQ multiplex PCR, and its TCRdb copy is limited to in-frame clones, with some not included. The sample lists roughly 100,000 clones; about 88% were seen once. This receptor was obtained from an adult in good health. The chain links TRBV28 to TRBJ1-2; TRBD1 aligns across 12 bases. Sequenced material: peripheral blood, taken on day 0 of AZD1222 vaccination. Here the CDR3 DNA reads TGTGCCAGCCAGGGGTACGGGACAGGGGGCGCAGACTATGGCTACACCTTC. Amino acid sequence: CASQGYGTGGADYGYTF.